This is a list of T cell receptor beta chains from one sample in a study of T cells after yellow fever vaccination. TCRdb recomputed calls from the 5' RACE reads with MiXCR, one row per CDR3 protein. The sample includes about 250,000 distinct CDR3 sequences, approximately 3.5% of them seen just once. Sequences were derived from PBMCs, sampled 15 days after the yellow fever booster vaccination. The receptors were gathered from a man in his late teens or twenties who received the YFV17D yellow fever vaccine. Each CDR3 is given with its conserved first and last residue. D genes are given only for firm matches. Not all rows give a size; the values are once, few, many and, for expanded clones, a class.

V	D	J	size	CDR3	DNA
TRBV9	TRBD2	TRBJ2-1	many	CASSVGLSGGALKEQFF	TGTGCCAGCAGCGTAGGGCTTAGCGGGGGGGCTTTGAAGGAGCAGTTCTTC
TRBV5-1	-	TRBJ1-2	many	CASSRGDRDRAGGYTF	TGCGCCAGCAGCCGGGGAGACCGCGACAGAGCCGGTGGCTACACCTTC
TRBV5-1	-	TRBJ2-3	many	CASSLNTDTQYF	TGTGCCAGCAGCTTAAACACAGATACGCAGTATTTT
TRBV5-1	TRBD1	TRBJ2-7	many	CASSGQGLYEQYF	TGCGCCAGCAGCGGACAGGGGCTCTACGAGCAGTACTTC
TRBV4-3	-	TRBJ2-7	many	CASSQDRRGAYEQYF	TGCGCCAGCAGCCAAGACCGCAGGGGGGCCTACGAGCAGTACTTC
TRBV5-4	-	TRBJ2-3	many	CASSLMGPGTDTQYF	TGTGCCAGCAGCTTGATGGGCCCCGGCACAGATACGCAGTATTTT
TRBV12-3/TRBV12-4	TRBD1	TRBJ2-6	many	CASSLGQSSGANVLTF	TGTGCCAGCAGTTTGGGACAGAGCTCTGGGGCCAACGTCCTGACTTTC
TRBV7-2	-	TRBJ1-5	many	CASSSTGMGHQPQHF	TGTGCCAGCAGCTCCACAGGAATGGGCCATCAGCCCCAGCATTTT
TRBV15	-	TRBJ1-2	-	CATSSVGSSGYGYTF	TGTGCCACCAGCAGCGTGGGCAGCTCGGGCTATGGCTACACCTTC
TRBV5-1	-	TRBJ2-1	many	CASSLGPANEQFF	TGCGCCAGCAGCTTGGGACCTGCGAATGAGCAGTTCTTC
TRBV2	-	TRBJ1-5	few	CASTGGEFGPQHF	TGTGCCAGCACTGGGGGGGAATTCGGGCCCCAGCATTTT